This TCR beta chain was sequenced in a study of T cell responses to AZD1222 COVID-19 vaccine. Findings and limits, study-wide: Spike-specific TCR breadth and depth grew following two AZD1222 doses. Mapped onto spike, vaccine-associated CD4 TCRs spanned it and were dominant at 160-218 and 743-854. Females outnumbered males among donors, who were mostly white British; clonal diversity was possibly underestimated.

Trimming pared 8 bases from V and 0 bases from J, leaving 13 bases between. From germline, CDR1 is MNHEY and CDR2 SVGAGI. This CDR3 is built from 15 residues. With respect to this clone: Its antigen is still unknown.

TCRdb's copy holds only in-frame clones and misses some; the assay was immunoSEQ multiplex PCR. The table has around 140,000 clones, 85% to 95% seen once. V gene TRBV6-5 combines with J gene TRBJ2-2; D might be TRBD1 or TRBD2, each matching 5 bases. This specimen consisted of peripheral blood, obtained after recovery from COVID-19. The sequence derives from an adult who had recovered from COVID-19. The CDR3 loop reads CASAGTLTNTGELFF. CDR3 nucleotide sequence: TGTGCCAGCGCCGGGACCCTCACGAACACCGGGGAGCTGTTTTTT.